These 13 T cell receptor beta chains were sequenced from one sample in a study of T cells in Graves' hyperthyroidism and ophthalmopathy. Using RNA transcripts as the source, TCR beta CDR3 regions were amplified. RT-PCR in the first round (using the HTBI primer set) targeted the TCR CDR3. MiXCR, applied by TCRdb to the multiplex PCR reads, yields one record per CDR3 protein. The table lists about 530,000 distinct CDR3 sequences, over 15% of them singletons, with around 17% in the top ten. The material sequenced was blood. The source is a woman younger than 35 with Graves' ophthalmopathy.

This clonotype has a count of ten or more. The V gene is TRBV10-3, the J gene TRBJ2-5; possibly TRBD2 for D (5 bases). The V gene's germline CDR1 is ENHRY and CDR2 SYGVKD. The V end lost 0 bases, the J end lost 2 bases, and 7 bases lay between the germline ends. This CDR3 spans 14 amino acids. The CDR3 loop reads CAISESPGQETQYF. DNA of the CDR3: TGTGCCATCAGTGAGTCACCGGGACAAGAGACCCAGTACTTC.

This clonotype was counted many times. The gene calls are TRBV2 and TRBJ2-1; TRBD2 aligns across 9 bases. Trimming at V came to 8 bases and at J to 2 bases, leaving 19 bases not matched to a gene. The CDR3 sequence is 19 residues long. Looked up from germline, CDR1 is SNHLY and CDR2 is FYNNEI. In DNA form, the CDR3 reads TGTGCCAGCTGGCACCCCTTACGGGGCGGGGGGGCCCCCTACAATGAGCAGTTCTTC. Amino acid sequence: CASWHPLRGGGAPYNEQFF.

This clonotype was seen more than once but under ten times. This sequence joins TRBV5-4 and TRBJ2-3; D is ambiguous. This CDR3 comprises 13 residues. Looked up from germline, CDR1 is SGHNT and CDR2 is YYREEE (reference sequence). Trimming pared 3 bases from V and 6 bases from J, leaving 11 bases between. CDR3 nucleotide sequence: TGTGCCAGCAGCTATAGGCCCCCCGATACGCAGTATTTT. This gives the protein CASSYRPPDTQYF. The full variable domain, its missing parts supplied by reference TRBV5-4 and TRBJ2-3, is ETGVTQSPTHLIKTRGQQVTLRCSSQSGHNTVSWYQQALGQGPQFIFQYYREEENGRGNFPPRFSGLQFPNYSSELNVNALELDDSALYLCASSYRPPDTQYFGPGTRLTVL.

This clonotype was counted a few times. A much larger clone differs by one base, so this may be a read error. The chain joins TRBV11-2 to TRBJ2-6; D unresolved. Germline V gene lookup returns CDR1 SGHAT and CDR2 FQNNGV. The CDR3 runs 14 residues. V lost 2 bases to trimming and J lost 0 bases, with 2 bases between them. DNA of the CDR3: TGTGCCAGCAGCTTACACTCTGGGGCCAACGTCCTGACTTTC. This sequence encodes CASSLHSGANVLTF.

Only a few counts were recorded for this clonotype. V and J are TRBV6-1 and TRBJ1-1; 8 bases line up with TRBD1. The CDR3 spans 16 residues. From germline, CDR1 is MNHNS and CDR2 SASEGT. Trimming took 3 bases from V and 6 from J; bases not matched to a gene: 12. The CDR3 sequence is CASSETSDREIAEAFF. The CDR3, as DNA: TGTGCCAGCAGTGAGACCTCGGACAGGGAAATCGCTGAAGCTTTCTTT.

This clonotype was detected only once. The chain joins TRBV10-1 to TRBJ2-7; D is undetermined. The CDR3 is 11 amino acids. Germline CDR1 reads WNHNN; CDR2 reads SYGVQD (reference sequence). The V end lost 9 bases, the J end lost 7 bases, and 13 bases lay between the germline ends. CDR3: CARIRPGEQYF. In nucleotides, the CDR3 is TGCGCCAGGATACGGCCTGGGGAGCAGTACTTC.

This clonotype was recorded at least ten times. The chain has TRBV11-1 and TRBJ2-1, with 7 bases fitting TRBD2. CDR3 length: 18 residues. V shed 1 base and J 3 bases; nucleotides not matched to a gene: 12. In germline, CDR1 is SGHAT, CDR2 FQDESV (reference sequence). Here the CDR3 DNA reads TGTGCCAGCAGCTTAGAGAGTGCCCGGACTAGTATCTACAATGAGCAGTTCTTC. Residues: CASSLESARTSIYNEQFF.

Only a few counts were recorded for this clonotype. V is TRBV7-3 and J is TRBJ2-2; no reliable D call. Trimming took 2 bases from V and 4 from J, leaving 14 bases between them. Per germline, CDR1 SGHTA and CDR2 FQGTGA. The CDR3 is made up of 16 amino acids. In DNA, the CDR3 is TGTGCCAGCAGCTTAGACGCGGTTCGGGTCACCGGGGAGCTGTTTTTT. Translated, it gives CASSLDAVRVTGELFF. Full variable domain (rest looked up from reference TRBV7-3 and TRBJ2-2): GAGVSQTPSNKVTEKGKYVELRCDPISGHTALYWYRQSLGQGPEFLIYFQGTGAADDSGLPNDRFFAVRPEGSVSTLKIQRTERGDSAVYLCASSLDAVRVTGELFFGEGSRLTVL.

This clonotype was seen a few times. For the CDR3, the DNA is TGTGCCAGCAGTTTACCCGGGGGCGATGAGCAGTTCTTC. Its translation is CASSLPGGDEQFF. The chain carries TRBV27 and TRBJ2-1; D tentatively reads TRBD1 or TRBD2 (6 bases each). The CDR3 runs to 13 residues. Deletions cut 2 bases from V and 8 bases from J, with 10 bases between. CDR1 MNHEY and CDR2 SMNVEV come from the germline V gene (reference sequence).

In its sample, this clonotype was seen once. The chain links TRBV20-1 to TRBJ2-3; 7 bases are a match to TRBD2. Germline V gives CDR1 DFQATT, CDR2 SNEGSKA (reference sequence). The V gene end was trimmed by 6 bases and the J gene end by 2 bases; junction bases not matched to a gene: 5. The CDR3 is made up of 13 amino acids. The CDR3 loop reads CSAGGAPTDTQYF. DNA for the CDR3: TGCAGTGCGGGAGGGGCCCCCACAGATACGCAGTATTTT.

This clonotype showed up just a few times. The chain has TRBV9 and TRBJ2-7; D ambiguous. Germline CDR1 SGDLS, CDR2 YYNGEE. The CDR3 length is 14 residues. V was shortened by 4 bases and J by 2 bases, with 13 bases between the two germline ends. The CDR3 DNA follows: TGTGCCAGCAGCTCCTCGACCGGAACCTACGAGCAGTACTTC. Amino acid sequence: CASSSSTGTYEQYF.

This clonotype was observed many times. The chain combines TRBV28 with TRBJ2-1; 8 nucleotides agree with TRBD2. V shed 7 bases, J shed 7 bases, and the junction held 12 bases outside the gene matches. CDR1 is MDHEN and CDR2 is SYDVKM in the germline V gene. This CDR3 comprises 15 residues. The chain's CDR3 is CASTLAGPPGNEQFF. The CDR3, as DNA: TGTGCCAGCACATTAGCGGGGCCCCCCGGGAATGAGCAGTTCTTC.

The CDR3 reads CASRNLAGYNEQFF. The CDR3 coding sequence is TGTGCCAGCAGAAATCTAGCGGGGTACAATGAGCAGTTCTTC. The J gene is TRBJ2-1, the V gene TRBV11-2, with 9 bases matching TRBD2. CDR1 is SGHAT, CDR2 FQNNGV, per germline. V was clipped by 6 bases and J by 4 bases; unmatched bases: 4. The CDR3 totals 14 residues.